Below are 6 T cell receptor beta chains sequenced from a single sample in a study of blood T cells in healthy people across ages. Through a sample-barcoded 5' primer and a J-beta primer mix, a second PCR was run for 7 to 11 cycles. TCRdb ran MiXCR on the 5' RACE reads and lists one entry per CDR3 protein. The data contain over 750,000 distinct CDR3 sequences, about 25% of them singletons. These data also formed part of another study, on T cells of mothers and their children.

Material: blood. The receptor source for this set is a boy younger than 18 in good health.

This clonotype was counted between two and nine times. This chain joins TRBV9 and TRBJ2-1; D may be TRBD1 (6 bases). Judging by the DNA end, TRBJ2-5 fits better; the J call may be wrong. The CDR3 spans 15 residues. Germline V gives CDR1 SGDLS, CDR2 YYNGEE. The CDR3: CASSVWGQLIETQYF. In DNA form, the CDR3 reads TGTGCCAGCAGCGTATGGGGGCAGCTCATTGAGACCCAGTACTTC.

J is TRBJ2-7 and V is TRBV4-1, with TRBD1 matching over 9 bases. The V gene's germline CDR1 is MGHRA and CDR2 YSYEKL. CDR3 length: 16 amino acids. J was trimmed by 2 bases and V by 3 bases; bases with no gene match: 8. The chain's CDR3 is CASSQDPGQGAYEQYF. Written as DNA, the CDR3 is TGCGCCAGCAGCCAGGATCCGGGACAGGGAGCCTACGAGCAGTACTTC.

The gene calls are TRBV6-5 and TRBJ2-1; D unclear. This CDR3 is 12 amino acids long. The V gene lost 4 bases and the J gene lost 7 bases, with 8 bases spanning the gap. CDR1 is MNHEY, CDR2 SVGAGI, per germline. The CDR3 sequence: CASSFTWNEQFF. CDR3 bases: TGTGCCAGCAGTTTTACGTGGAATGAGCAGTTCTTC.

The sample holds a few counts of this clonotype. The chain joins TRBV15 to TRBJ2-5, with 10 positions matching TRBD2. The CDR3 loop spans 16 amino acids. CDR1 and CDR2 (germline): LNHNV, YYDKDF (reference sequence). The junction had 4 bases not matched to a gene; V was cut back by 1 base and J by 2 bases. CDR3 DNA: TGTGCCACCAGCAGAGTTACTAGCGGGGCTCAAGAGACCCAGTACTTC. It translates to CATSRVTSGAQETQYF. Based on the CDR3 plus reference TRBV15 and TRBJ2-5, the full variable domain is DAMVIQNPRYQVTQFGKPVTLSCSQTLNHNVMYWYQQKSSQAPKLLFHYYDKDFNNEADTPDNFQSRRPNTSFCFLDIRSPGLGDTAMYLCATSRVTSGAQETQYFGPGTRLLVL.

A few counts support this clonotype. The gene calls are TRBV11-2 and TRBJ1-1; D is unclear. Trimming took off 2 bases at V and 4 bases at J, with 11 bases between the two ends. Germline CDR1 SGHAT, CDR2 FQNNGV. This CDR3 spans 14 amino acids. This chain's CDR3 is CASSLRTRPTEAFF. The CDR3, as DNA: TGTGCCAGCAGCTTAAGGACGCGACCCACTGAAGCTTTCTTT.

The table lists this clonotype with a few counts. The chain recombines TRBV7-6 with TRBJ2-7; TRBD2 matches at 10 bases. Germline V CDR1 and CDR2: SGHVS, FNYEAQ. J lost 6 bases, V lost 1 base, and 12 bases had no gene match. CDR3 size: 17 residues. The CDR3 sequence: CASSLGGAGGPGVEQYF. The CDR3 DNA is TGTGCCAGCAGCTTAGGTGGAGCGGGAGGGCCAGGTGTCGAGCAGTACTTC.